A single sample gave rise to the 26 T cell receptor beta chains below, sequenced in a study of OX40 agonist ivuxolimab in advanced cancers. Clones were sequenced by immunoSEQ multiplex PCR, and TCRdb holds only the in-frame ones, with some missing. The sample holds about 90,000 clones, around 90% seen once. The sequenced sample was CD4+ or CD8+ T cells sorted from blood, obtained in a trial of the OX40 agonist ivuxolimab. These receptors were collected from an adult with an advanced solid tumor such as melanoma, head and neck, liver or kidney cancer.

This clone showed up just once. This chain joins TRBV25-1 and TRBJ2-5; D ambiguous. CDR1 is MGHDK and CDR2 is SYGVNS in the germline V gene. The ends were cut back, 5 bases at V and 5 bases at J, with 6 bases in the middle. The CDR3 extends over 11 amino acids. The CDR3 DNA reads as TGTGCCAGCAGTATCAGGGAGACCCAGTACTTC. It translates to CASSIRETQYF.

V and J are TRBV7-2 and TRBJ2-7, with a weak D call TRBD2 (6 bases). CDR1 is SGHTA, CDR2 FQGNSA, per germline. Trimming cost V 4 bases and J 0 bases, with 16 bases left between them. The CDR3 has 16 residues. This CDR3 is CASSSPGASVSYEQYF. In nucleotides, the CDR3 is TGTGCCAGCAGCTCCCCCGGGGCTAGCGTCTCCTACGAGCAGTACTTC.

This chain links TRBV28 with TRBJ1-4; 7 bases line up with TRBD1. The V gene end was trimmed by 4 bases and the J gene end by 4 bases; junction bases not matched to a gene: 3. The CDR3 spans 14 residues. From germline, CDR1 is MDHEN and CDR2 SYDVKM. The CDR3 sequence: CASSYRDSNEKLFF. The CDR3 region has the DNA TGTGCCAGCAGTTACCGGGACAGTAATGAAAAACTGTTTTTT.

As DNA, the CDR3 is TGTGCCAGCAGTGGTCTGGGGGAGGAGACCCAGTACTTC. The encoded protein is CASSGLGEETQYF. The gene calls are TRBV5-4 and TRBJ2-5; D may correspond to TRBD1 or TRBD2 (5 bases each). This CDR3 is built from 13 residues. Trimming took off 5 bases at V and 5 bases at J, with 13 bases between the two ends. Germline CDR1 and CDR2: SGHNT and YYREEE (reference sequence).

The J gene is TRBJ2-7, the V gene TRBV27; D possibly corresponds to TRBD2 (6 bases). The germline V and J ends were trimmed by 4 bases and 4 bases, with 23 bases remaining between them. Germline CDR1 MNHEY, CDR2 SMNVEV (reference sequence). The CDR3 is 17 amino acids. The CDR3 loop is CASSSPQRGSTPYEQYF. CDR3 DNA: TGTGCCAGCAGTTCACCCCAACGGGGGAGCACTCCTTACGAGCAGTACTTC.

The chain couples TRBV11-1 to TRBJ2-1, with 8 nucleotides matching TRBD2. V lost 5 bases, J lost 5 bases, and 11 bases stayed unmatched. Germline assignment: CDR1 SGHAT and CDR2 FQDESV (reference sequence). This CDR3 is built from 16 residues. The CDR3 region has the DNA TGTGCCAGCAGCCCCCGACGAGGTAGCGGGGACAATGAGCAGTTCTTC. Amino acids: CASSPRRGSGDNEQFF. Full variable domain (missing parts from reference TRBV11-1 and TRBJ2-1): EAEVAQSPRYKITEKSQAVAFWCDPISGHATLYWYRQILGQGPELLVQFQDESVVDDSQLPKDRFSAERLKGVDSTLKIQPAELGDSAMYLCASSPRRGSGDNEQFFGPGTRLTVL.

This chain uses TRBV7-9 with TRBJ2-5, with D perhaps matching TRBD2 (6 bases). V was trimmed by 0 bases and J by 4 bases, leaving 6 bases between them. The CDR3 extends over 13 amino acids. From germline, CDR1 is SEHNR and CDR2 FQNEAQ (reference sequence). The CDR3 reads CASSLAGGETQYF. CDR3 bases: TGTGCCAGCAGCTTAGCGGGGGGAGAGACCCAGTACTTC.

This chain connects TRBV9 to TRBJ1-3; TRBD1 matches 7 bases. Germline-derived CDR1 and CDR2 are SGDLS and YYNGEE. V trimming: 4 bases; J trimming: 1 base; junction bases outside the gene matches: 5. The CDR3 length is 15 residues. CDR3: CASSLQGRSGNTIYF. As DNA, the CDR3 is TGTGCCAGCAGCCTACAGGGGAGGTCTGGAAACACCATATATTTT.

This rearrangement joins TRBV7-2 to TRBJ1-2; no clear D. V was clipped by 3 bases and J by 4 bases, with 6 bases between them. The CDR3 totals 12 residues. CDR1 is SGHTA, CDR2 FQGNSA, per germline. CDR3 in DNA: TGTGCCAGCAGCTTCGGAGGCTATGGCTACACCTTC. Protein product: CASSFGGYGYTF.

The chain uses TRBV9 and TRBJ2-3, with D possibly called TRBD1 or TRBD2 (5 bases each). There are 14 residues in the CDR3. Germline V CDR1 and CDR2: SGDLS, YYNGEE. Trimming pared 6 bases from V and 6 bases from J, leaving 17 bases between. In nucleotides, the CDR3 is TGTGCCAGCACCTGGGGACGGCCGGGGGATACGCAGTATTTT. This translates into CASTWGRPGDTQYF.

This clone has more than one count but fewer than ten. The rearrangement links TRBV28 to TRBJ1-2; D possibly corresponds to TRBD1 (6 bases). This CDR3 region has 16 residues. Germline lookup yields CDR1 MDHEN and CDR2 SYDVKM. The V and J ends lost 8 bases and 8 bases respectively, with 27 bases between them. The CDR3 DNA reads as TGTGCCAGCCTGACCGAACATCTGGGGAACAGGGCCGGCTACACCTTC. It translates to CASLTEHLGNRAGYTF.

The rearrangement uses TRBV28 and TRBJ2-7, with 15 bases aligning to TRBD2. V trimming: 3 bases; J trimming: 1 base; junction bases outside the gene matches: 13. The CDR3 totals 20 residues. Germline-derived CDR1 and CDR2 are MDHEN and SYDVKM. The CDR3 spells CASSLLSAGLAGGASYEQYF. CDR3 DNA sequence: TGTGCCAGCAGTTTGTTATCAGCGGGACTAGCGGGGGGAGCTTCCTACGAGCAGTACTTC.

This chain joins TRBV6-6 and TRBJ2-1; D might be TRBD2 (5 bases). Trimming stripped 4 bases from V and 3 bases from J, with 16 bases between. From germline, CDR1 is MNHNY and CDR2 SVGAGI (reference sequence). The CDR3 is 16 amino acids. Here the CDR3 reads CASSSSSDGLYNEQFF. The CDR3 DNA sequence: TGTGCCAGCAGTTCCTCTTCGGATGGACTCTACAATGAGCAGTTCTTC.

The genes are TRBV5-1 and TRBJ1-6; TRBD1 matches 7 bases. Germline V gene sequence: CDR1 SGHRS, CDR2 YFSETQ. This CDR3 region has 15 residues. Losses at the gene ends were 0 bases for V and 8 bases for J; bases not matched to a gene: 5. DNA for the CDR3: TGCGCCAGCAGCTTGGGGGGACAGACCGATTCACCCCTCCACTTT. It codes for CASSLGGQTDSPLHF.

CDR3 nucleotides: TGTGCCAGCAGTTTAGGAGTAGCGACGCAGTATTTT. It encodes CASSLGVATQYF. J is TRBJ2-3 and V is TRBV28; perhaps TRBD2 as D (5 bases). Trimming shortened V by 2 bases and J by 9 bases, and 9 bases separated the two germline ends. CDR1 and CDR2 from the germline V gene are MDHEN and SYDVKM. The CDR3 spans 12 residues.

V and J are TRBV5-1 and TRBJ2-5, with D tentatively TRBD1 or TRBD2 (5 bases each). The CDR3 has 15 amino acids. Germline V gene sequence: CDR1 SGHRS, CDR2 YFSETQ. The V end lost 0 bases, the J end lost 5 bases, and 14 bases lay between the germline ends. DNA of the CDR3: TGCGCCAGCAGCTTGGGGTCCGGGGCTTGGGAGACCCAGTACTTC. As protein: CASSLGSGAWETQYF.

The chain uses TRBV5-6 and TRBJ2-4; 8 nucleotides match TRBD1. With V trimmed by 4 bases and J by 2 bases, 8 bases remained unmatched. Per the germline V gene, CDR1 is SGHDT and CDR2 is YYEEEE. CDR3 length: 16 amino acids. CDR3 loop: CASSKDRVGTKNIQYF. The CDR3 bases are TGTGCCAGCAGCAAGGACAGGGTTGGGACCAAAAACATTCAGTACTTC.

The chain links TRBV7-9 to TRBJ2-1; no definite D call. V was pared by 0 bases and J by 0 bases, with 9 bases between. The CDR3 is 16 amino acids. Germline V gene sequence: CDR1 SEHNR, CDR2 FQNEAQ (reference sequence). As DNA, the CDR3 is TGTGCCAGCAGCTTAGCGACATATAGCTCCTACAATGAGCAGTTCTTC. It specifies CASSLATYSSYNEQFF.

The chain links TRBV6-1 to TRBJ2-7; weak D call: TRBD2 (5 bases). Germline lookup yields CDR1 MNHNS and CDR2 SASEGT. The CDR3 spans 15 residues. Trimming shortened V by 3 bases and J by 3 bases, and 15 bases separated the two germline ends. CDR3 residues: CASSERAGGHYEQYF. CDR3 nucleotides: TGTGCCAGCAGTGAGAGGGCAGGTGGCCACTACGAGCAGTACTTC.

The V and J genes are TRBV9 and TRBJ2-7, with 7 bases matching TRBD1. V gave up 4 bases and J gave up 6 bases; unmatched junction bases: 7. CDR1 and CDR2 (germline): SGDLS, YYNGEE. The CDR3 spans 13 residues. The CDR3 spells CASSSDRSLEQYF. In DNA form, the CDR3 reads TGTGCCAGCAGCTCGGACAGGTCTCTCGAGCAGTACTTC. The full variable domain, rest sourced from reference TRBV9 and TRBJ2-7, is DSGVTQTPKHLITATGQRVTLRCSPRSGDLSVYWYQQSLDQGLQFLIQYYNGEERAKGNILERFSAQQFPDLHSELNLSSLELGDSALYFCASSSDRSLEQYFGPGTRLTVT.

The chain uses TRBV21-1 and TRBJ1-1. TRBV21-1 is designated a pseudogene. There are 15 residues in the CDR3. CDR3 sequence (DNA): TGTGCCAGCAGCCGCCTCGGGGTTCGGGACACTGAAGCTTTCTTT. Residues: CASSRLGVRDTEAFF.

This clone was counted a single time. This chain connects TRBV11-3 to TRBJ2-1; a weak D match, TRBD2 (6 bases). Looked up from germline, CDR1 is SGHNT and CDR2 is YENEEA. V lost 5 bases and J 7 bases, leaving 15 bases between the germline ends. The CDR3 contains 14 residues. CDR3 coding DNA: TGTGCCAGCAGCCTCCTGACTAGTTTGAATGAGCAGTTCTTC. Translating gives CASSLLTSLNEQFF. The full variable domain, completed using reference TRBV11-3 and TRBJ2-1, is EAGVVQSPRYKIIEKKQPVAFWCNPISGHNTLYWYLQNLGQGPELLIRYENEEAVDDSQLPKDRFSAERLKGVDSTLKIQPAELGDSAVYLCASSLLTSLNEQFFGPGTRLTVL.

V usage is TRBV19 and J usage is TRBJ2-7, with 10 bases fitting TRBD2. The CDR3 is 15 amino acids. Looked up from germline, CDR1 is LNHDA and CDR2 is SQIVND (reference sequence). The junction had 8 bases not matched to a gene; V was cut back by 6 bases and J by 3 bases. The CDR3 protein is CASRASGGELYEQYF. For the CDR3, the DNA is TGTGCCAGTAGGGCTAGCGGGGGCGAACTCTACGAGCAGTACTTC.

The V call is TRBV2, the J call TRBJ2-3; TRBD2 matches 9 bases. V was clipped by 6 bases and J by 5 bases; unmatched bases: 3. The CDR3 length is 13 residues. Germline CDR1 SNHLY, CDR2 FYNNEI. The CDR3 bases are TGTGCCAGCAGGCGGGAGGGGGGAGATACGCAGTATTTT. Its protein is CASRREGGDTQYF.

The chain carries TRBV5-3 and TRBJ1-5; TRBD1 might be the D (5 bases). TRBV5-3 counts as an open reading frame of uncertain function. Trimming removed 3 bases at V and 2 bases at J, with 21 bases between. The CDR3 runs 18 residues. Here the CDR3 DNA reads TGTGCCAGAAGCTGGCCCACAGGAAATCGTAAGGGCAATCAGCCCCAGCATTTT. Translating it yields CARSWPTGNRKGNQPQHF.

The V and J genes are TRBV7-3 and TRBJ1-6; D is unclear. The CDR3 loop spans 15 amino acids. V lost 3 bases, J lost 1 base, and 7 bases lay in between. The germline gives CDR1 SGHTA, CDR2 FQGTGA. The CDR3 loop reads CASSLDASYNSPLHF. CDR3 sequence (DNA): TGTGCCAGCAGCTTGGATGCTTCCTATAATTCACCCCTCCACTTT.